These 14 T cell receptor beta chains were sequenced from one sample in a study of blood T cell repertoires in COVID-19. The protocol was immunoSEQ multiplex PCR, while the TCRdb copy is restricted to in-frame clones and leaves out a portion. Here the sample spans about 240,000 clones, about 85% being singletons. The sequencing sample was made of peripheral blood. The source is a man aged 60 to 75 who had recovered from COVID-19.

This sequence joins TRBV3-1 (or the pseudogene TRBV3-2) and TRBJ2-3, with TRBD2 identical over 9 bases. The CDR3 has 17 amino acids. With V trimmed by 1 base and J by 0 bases, 5 bases remained unmatched. Looked up from germline, CDR1 is LGHDT and CDR2 is YNNKEL (reference sequence). CDR3 sequence: CASSQALAGYSTDTQYF. The DNA for the CDR3 is TGTGCCAGCAGCCAAGCCCTAGCGGGGTATAGCACAGATACGCAGTATTTT.

This chain uses TRBV19 with TRBJ2-1, with 9 nucleotides matching TRBD1. Germline lookup yields CDR1 LNHDA and CDR2 SQIVND (reference sequence). V was pared by 3 bases and J by 6 bases, with 9 bases of the junction left unmatched. This CDR3 is built from 16 residues. The CDR3 region is CASSMTGGGGFNEQFF. The CDR3, as DNA: TGTGCCAGTAGTATGACAGGGGGAGGGGGTTTCAATGAGCAGTTCTTC.

The V gene is TRBV19, the J gene TRBJ2-7; D is possibly TRBD2 (5 bases). Germline CDR1 reads LNHDA; CDR2 reads SQIVND (reference sequence). V lost 3 bases to trimming and J lost 3 bases, with 12 bases between them. The CDR3 contains 14 residues. CDR3 sequence (DNA): TGTGCCAGTAGTATGGCTAGCAACCTCTACGAGCAGTACTTC. As protein: CASSMASNLYEQYF.

The chain has TRBV10-2 and TRBJ2-1; 9 bases line up with TRBD1. CDR3 length equals 15 residues. Germline CDR1 is WSHSY and CDR2 is SAAADI. The trim removed 3 bases at V and 6 bases at J, leaving 6 bases unmatched. Written as DNA, the CDR3 is TGCGCCAGCAGTGATGGTGGGACAGGGTTCAATGAGCAGTTCTTC. Translating it yields CASSDGGTGFNEQFF.

The chain is built from TRBV28 and TRBJ1-1; D remains unclear. This CDR3 spans 14 amino acids. Germline CDR1 reads MDHEN; CDR2 reads SYDVKM. Trimming stripped 6 bases from V and 1 base from J, with 12 bases between. The chain's CDR3 is CASSRRLRNTEAFF. The CDR3 DNA follows: TGTGCCAGCAGCCGTCGTCTTCGGAACACTGAAGCTTTCTTT.

This clone was counted a few times. V gene TRBV5-1 combines with J gene TRBJ1-6, with 7 bases aligning to TRBD1. Per germline, CDR1 SGHRS and CDR2 YFSETQ. The junction had 10 bases not matched to a gene; V was cut back by 0 bases and J by 10 bases. The CDR3 sequence is 16 residues long. The CDR3 DNA is TGCGCCAGCAGCTTGGAAGCCGACAGGGCCACCTCACCCCTCCACTTT. The encoded protein is CASSLEADRATSPLHF.

The V gene is TRBV2, the J gene TRBJ2-3, with TRBD1 matching 10 bases. The CDR3 contains 14 residues. The J segment lost 10 bases and the V segment lost 6 bases, leaving 10 bases of the junction unmatched. Per the germline V gene, CDR1 is SNHLY and CDR2 is FYNNEI. CDR3 DNA sequence: TGTGCCAGCAGATCGGACAGGGGGTTGATGCCGCAGTATTTT. Its translation: CASRSDRGLMPQYF.

This clone was seen a few times. This sequence joins TRBV6-5 and TRBJ1-5; 7 bases align to TRBD1. Per the germline V gene, CDR1 is MNHEY and CDR2 is SVGAGI. V lost 6 bases, J lost 3 bases, and 5 bases stayed unmatched. This CDR3 has 14 amino acids. The CDR3 region has the DNA TGTGCCAGCAGCCAGACAGGGCCCAATCAGCCCCAGCATTTT. Translating it yields CASSQTGPNQPQHF.

V gene TRBV7-2 combines with J gene TRBJ1-6; 7 positions agree with TRBD1. With 4 bases clipped from V and 4 bases from J, the junction kept 4 bases outside the gene matches. The CDR3 sequence is 15 residues long. Germline V CDR1 and CDR2: SGHTA, FQGNSA. DNA for the CDR3: TGTGCCAGCAGCTCCAAGACAGGGTATAATTCACCCCTCCACTTT. Translating gives CASSSKTGYNSPLHF.

The V and J genes are TRBV6-5 and TRBJ2-7; 7 positions match TRBD2. Germline V gene sequence: CDR1 MNHEY, CDR2 SVGAGI. Germline trimming cut 5 bases from V and 1 base from J; bases unmatched to any gene: 5. This CDR3 comprises 14 residues. The CDR3 region has the DNA TGTGCCAGCAGTCGGGACTACTTATCCTACGAGCAGTACTTC. Its translation is CASSRDYLSYEQYF.

The chain links TRBV12-5 to TRBJ2-2; 7 nucleotides match TRBD2. Germline trimming cut 0 bases from V and 4 bases from J; bases unmatched to any gene: 11. Germline CDR1 reads LGHNT; CDR2 reads FRNRAP. This CDR3 region has 18 residues. The CDR3 nucleotides read TGTGCTAGTGGTTTGGTACTGGACGGGAGGCCGGGCACCGGGGAGCTGTTTTTT. Residues: CASGLVLDGRPGTGELFF.

This clone has only one observation. V is TRBV6-6 and J is TRBJ1-2; D is perhaps TRBD1 (5 bases). From germline, CDR1 is MNHNY and CDR2 SVGAGI (reference sequence). Trimming cost V 8 bases and J 0 bases, with 19 bases left between them. This CDR3 spans 16 amino acids. Here the CDR3 DNA reads TGTGCCAGCCGGCGGGATCAGGGACCAGCTAACTATGGCTACACCTTC. Its protein is CASRRDQGPANYGYTF.

CDR3: CASSGLAGGRSGELFF. CDR3 coding DNA: TGTGCCAGCAGTGGGTTAGCGGGGGGGCGATCCGGGGAGCTGTTTTTT. This sequence joins TRBV6-1 and TRBJ2-2; 11 bases align to TRBD2. CDR1 is MNHNS and CDR2 is SASEGT in the germline V gene. The CDR3 spans 16 residues. Losses at the gene ends were 4 bases for V and 6 bases for J; bases not matched to a gene: 7.

The sample holds one count of this clone. The chain couples TRBV19 to TRBJ1-5; TRBD1 agrees at 8 bases. Germline V gene sequence: CDR1 LNHDA, CDR2 SQIVND (reference sequence). The CDR3 has 16 residues. After removal of 3 bases from V and 4 bases from J, the junction contained 8 bases not matched to a gene. In nucleotides, the CDR3 is TGTGCCAGTAGTATTTGGGGGACAGGCGTAAATCAGCCCCAGCATTTT. Translation: CASSIWGTGVNQPQHF.